Below, one T cell receptor (beta chain) is given with its context. What it recognizes is unknown. The whole isolated RNA underwent reverse transcription, so sequencing captured expressed TCRB transcripts. Profiling relied on immunoSEQ multiplex PCR, and the TCRdb table lists in-frame clones only, not all of them. The sample yields hundreds of thousands of clones, 13% to 15% seen once. Each donor gave one heparinised blood draw averaging about 100 mL. Each sorted population was over 95% pure. The V gene's germline CDR1 is SEHNR and CDR2 FQNEAQ (reference sequence). The length of the CDR3 is 15 residues. Trimming took 5 bases from V and 2 from J, leaving 10 bases between them. This sample was taken from a study of beta chain features in type 1 diabetes. Study-wide results and limits: All four CD4+ subsets of Type 1 diabetes patients contained TCRB CDR3s that were moderately but significantly shorter.

The chain has TRBV7-9 and TRBJ2-6; D is perhaps TRBD1 (6 bases). This receptor was obtained from a man younger than 45 with type 1 diabetes. The sample taken for sequencing was naive CD4+ T cells from blood. CDR3 sequence: CASSQNRAGANVLTF. The CDR3 DNA is TGTGCCAGCAGCCAGAACAGGGCTGGGGCCAACGTCCTGACTTTC.